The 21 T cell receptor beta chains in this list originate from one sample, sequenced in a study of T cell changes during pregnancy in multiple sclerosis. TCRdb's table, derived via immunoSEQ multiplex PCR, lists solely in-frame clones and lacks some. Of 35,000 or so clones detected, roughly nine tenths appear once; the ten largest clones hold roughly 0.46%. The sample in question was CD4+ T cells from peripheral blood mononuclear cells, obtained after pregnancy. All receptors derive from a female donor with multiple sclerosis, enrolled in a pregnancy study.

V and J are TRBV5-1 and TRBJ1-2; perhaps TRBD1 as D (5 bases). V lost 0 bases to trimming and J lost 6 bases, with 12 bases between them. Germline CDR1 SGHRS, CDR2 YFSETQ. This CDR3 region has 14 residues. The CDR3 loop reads CASSLDRPRDGYTF. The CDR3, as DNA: TGCGCCAGCAGCTTGGACAGGCCTAGGGATGGCTACACCTTC.

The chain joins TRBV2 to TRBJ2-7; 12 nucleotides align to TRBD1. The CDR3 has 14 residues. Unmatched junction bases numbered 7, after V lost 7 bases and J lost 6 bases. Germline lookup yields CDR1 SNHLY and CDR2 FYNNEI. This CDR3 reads CASMRDRGLGEQYF. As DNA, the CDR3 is TGTGCCAGCATGAGGGACAGGGGGCTGGGCGAGCAGTACTTC.

DNA for the CDR3: TGCGCCAGCAGCTGGGAGGACGATACGCAGTATTTT. Encoded protein: CASSWEDDTQYF. The genes are TRBV5-1 and TRBJ2-3; a possible D gene is TRBD2 (6 bases). With 3 bases removed from V and 6 bases from J, the gap between germline ends came to 8 bases. The germline V gene encodes CDR1 SGHRS and CDR2 YFSETQ. The CDR3 spans 12 residues.

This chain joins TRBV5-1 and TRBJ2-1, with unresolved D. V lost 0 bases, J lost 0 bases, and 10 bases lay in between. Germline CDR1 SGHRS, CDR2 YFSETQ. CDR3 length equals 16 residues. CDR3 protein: CASSLVAVYSYNEQFF. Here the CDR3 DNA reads TGCGCCAGCAGCTTGGTGGCGGTCTACTCCTACAATGAGCAGTTCTTC.

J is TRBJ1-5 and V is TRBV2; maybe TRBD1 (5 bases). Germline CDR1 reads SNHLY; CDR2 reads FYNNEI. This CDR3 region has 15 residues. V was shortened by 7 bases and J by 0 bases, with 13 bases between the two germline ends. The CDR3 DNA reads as TGTGCCAGCAAACCGACAGACAATAGCAATCAGCCCCAGCATTTT. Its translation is CASKPTDNSNQPQHF.

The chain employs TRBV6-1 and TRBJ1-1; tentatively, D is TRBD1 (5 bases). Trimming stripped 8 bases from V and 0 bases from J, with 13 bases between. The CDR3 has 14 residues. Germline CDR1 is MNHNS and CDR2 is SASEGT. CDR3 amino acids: CASRQRELNTEAFF. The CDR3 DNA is TGTGCCAGCCGACAGAGAGAGCTGAACACTGAAGCTTTCTTT.

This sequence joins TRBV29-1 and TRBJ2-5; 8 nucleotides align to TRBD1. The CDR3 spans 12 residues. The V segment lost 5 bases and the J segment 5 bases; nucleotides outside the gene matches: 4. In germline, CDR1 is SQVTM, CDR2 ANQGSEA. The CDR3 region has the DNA TGCAGCGTTAGACAGGGGTTGGAGACCCAGTACTTC. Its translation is CSVRQGLETQYF.

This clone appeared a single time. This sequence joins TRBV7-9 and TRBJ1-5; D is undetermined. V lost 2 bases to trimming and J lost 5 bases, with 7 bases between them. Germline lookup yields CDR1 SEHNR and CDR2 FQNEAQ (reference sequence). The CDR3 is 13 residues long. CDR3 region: CASSLSGHQPQHF. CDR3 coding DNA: TGTGCCAGCAGCTTATCCGGTCATCAGCCCCAGCATTTT. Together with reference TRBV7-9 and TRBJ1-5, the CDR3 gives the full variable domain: DTGVSQNPRHKITKRGQNVTFRCDPISEHNRLYWYRQTLGQGPEFLTYFQNEAQLEKSRLLSDRFSAERPKGSFSTLEIQRTEQGDSAMYLCASSLSGHQPQHFGDGTRLSIL.

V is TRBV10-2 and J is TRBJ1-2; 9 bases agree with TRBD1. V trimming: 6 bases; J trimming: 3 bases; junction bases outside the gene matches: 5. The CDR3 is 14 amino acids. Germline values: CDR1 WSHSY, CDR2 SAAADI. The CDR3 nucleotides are TGCGCCAGCAGCGGGACAGGGAAGGACTATGGCTACACCTTC. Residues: CASSGTGKDYGYTF.

Here the CDR3 DNA reads TGTGCCAGCAGCCATCGGTCCATAAAGAAGAACACCGGGGAGCTGTTTTTT. It codes for CASSHRSIKKNTGELFF. The chain combines TRBV21-1 with TRBJ2-2; the tabulated D call, TRBD2, remains unverified against the DNA. TRBV21-1 constitutes a pseudogene. This CDR3 comprises 17 residues.

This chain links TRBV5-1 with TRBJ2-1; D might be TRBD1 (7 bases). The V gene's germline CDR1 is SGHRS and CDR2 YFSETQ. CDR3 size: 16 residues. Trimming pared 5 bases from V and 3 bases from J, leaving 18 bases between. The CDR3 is CASRGGEGANYNEQFF. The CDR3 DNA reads TGCGCCAGCAGGGGGGGCGAGGGGGCTAACTACAATGAGCAGTTCTTC.

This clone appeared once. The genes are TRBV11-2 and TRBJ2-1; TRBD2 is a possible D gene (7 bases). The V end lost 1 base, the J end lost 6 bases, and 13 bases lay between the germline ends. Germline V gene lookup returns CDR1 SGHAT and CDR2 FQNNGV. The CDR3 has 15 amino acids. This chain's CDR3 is CASSLGGGGLNEQFF. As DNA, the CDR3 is TGTGCCAGCAGCTTAGGTGGGGGGGGCCTCAATGAGCAGTTCTTC.

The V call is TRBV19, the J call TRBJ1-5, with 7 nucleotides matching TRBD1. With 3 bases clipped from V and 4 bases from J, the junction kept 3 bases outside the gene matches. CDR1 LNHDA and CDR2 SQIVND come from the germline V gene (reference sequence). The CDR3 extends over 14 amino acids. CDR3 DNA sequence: TGTGCCAGTAGTATGACAGGGTCGAATCAGCCCCAGCATTTT. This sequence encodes CASSMTGSNQPQHF.

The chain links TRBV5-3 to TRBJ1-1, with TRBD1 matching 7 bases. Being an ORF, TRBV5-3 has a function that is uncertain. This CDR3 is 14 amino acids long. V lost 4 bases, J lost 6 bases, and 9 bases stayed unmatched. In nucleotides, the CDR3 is TGTGCCAGAAGCCAACAGGGGAGGCCGCCTGAAGCTTTCTTT. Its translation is CARSQQGRPPEAFF.

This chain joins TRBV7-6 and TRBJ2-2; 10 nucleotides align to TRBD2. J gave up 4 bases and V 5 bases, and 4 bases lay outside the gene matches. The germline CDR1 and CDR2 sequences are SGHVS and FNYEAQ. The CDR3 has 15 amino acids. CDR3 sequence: CASSVTSGATGELFF. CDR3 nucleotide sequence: TGTGCCAGCAGCGTTACTAGCGGGGCCACCGGGGAGCTGTTTTTT.

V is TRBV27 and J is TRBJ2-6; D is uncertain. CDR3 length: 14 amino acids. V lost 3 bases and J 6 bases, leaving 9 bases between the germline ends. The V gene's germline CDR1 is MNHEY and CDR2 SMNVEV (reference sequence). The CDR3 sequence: CASSFLEEANVLTF. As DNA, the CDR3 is TGTGCCAGCAGTTTCCTCGAGGAGGCCAACGTCCTGACTTTC.

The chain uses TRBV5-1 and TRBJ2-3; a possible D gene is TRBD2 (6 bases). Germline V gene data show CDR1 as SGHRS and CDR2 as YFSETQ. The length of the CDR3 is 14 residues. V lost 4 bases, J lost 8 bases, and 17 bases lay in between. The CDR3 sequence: CASSGGSKVVTQYF. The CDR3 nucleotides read TGCGCCAGCAGCGGGGGGTCCAAAGTGGTTACGCAGTATTTT.

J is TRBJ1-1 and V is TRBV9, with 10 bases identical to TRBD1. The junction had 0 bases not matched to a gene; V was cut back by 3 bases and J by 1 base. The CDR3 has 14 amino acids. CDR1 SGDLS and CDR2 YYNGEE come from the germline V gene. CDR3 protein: CASSGQGANTEAFF. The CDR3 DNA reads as TGTGCCAGCAGCGGACAGGGGGCGAACACTGAAGCTTTCTTT.

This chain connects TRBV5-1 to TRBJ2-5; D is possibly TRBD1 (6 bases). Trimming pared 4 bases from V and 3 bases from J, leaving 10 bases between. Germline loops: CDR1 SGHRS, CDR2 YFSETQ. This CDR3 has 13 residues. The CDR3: CASSRGIEETQYF. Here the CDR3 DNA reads TGCGCCAGCAGCAGGGGGATCGAAGAGACCCAGTACTTC. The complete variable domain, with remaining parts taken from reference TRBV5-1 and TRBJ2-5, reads KAGVTQTPRYLIKTRGQQVTLSCSPISGHRSVSWYQQTPGQGLQFLFEYFSETQRNKGNFPGRFSGRQFSNSRSEMNVSTLELGDSALYLCASSRGIEETQYFGPGTRLLVL.

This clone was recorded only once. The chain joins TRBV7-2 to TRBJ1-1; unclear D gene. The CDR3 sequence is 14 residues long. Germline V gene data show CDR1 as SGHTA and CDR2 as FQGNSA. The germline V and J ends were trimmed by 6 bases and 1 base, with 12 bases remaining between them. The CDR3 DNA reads TGTGCCAGCAGAGGTGGAGCGGCGAACACTGAAGCTTTCTTT. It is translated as CASRGGAANTEAFF.

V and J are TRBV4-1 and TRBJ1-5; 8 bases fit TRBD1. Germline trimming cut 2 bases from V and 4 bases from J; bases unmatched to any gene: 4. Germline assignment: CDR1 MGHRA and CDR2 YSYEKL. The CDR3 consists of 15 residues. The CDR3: CASSQLDRENQPQHF. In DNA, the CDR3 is TGCGCCAGCAGCCAACTGGACAGGGAGAATCAGCCCCAGCATTTT.